This T cell receptor (beta chain) was found in a study of blood T cell repertoires in COVID-19. In the study overall: Recovered status in Cohort 3 required two negative PCRs, clearance, or symptom resolution.

This clone was seen more than once but under ten times. The CDR3 contains 14 residues. The V end lost 0 bases, the J end lost 3 bases, and 9 bases lay between the germline ends. CDR1 WSHSY and CDR2 SAAADI come from the germline V gene. The protocol was immunoSEQ multiplex PCR, while the TCRdb copy is restricted to in-frame clones and leaves out a portion. This sample carries about 170,000 clones, about 80% of them seen once, and the ten largest clones take 19%. The TCR sequence derives from an older woman in a cohort exposed to, infected with or recovered from COVID-19 (not recorded which). The chain couples TRBV10-2 to TRBJ2-7; D remains ambiguous. The sequencing input was PBMCs or T cells enriched from blood (not recorded which). The CDR3 nucleotides read TGCGCCAGCAGTGAGTCGTCAGGTTACTACGAGCAGTACTTC. It specifies CASSESSGYYEQYF.